A selection of T cell receptor beta chains follows, all from one sample in a study of response to subunit inactivated influenza vaccine. TCRdb re-analysed the RT-PCR reads in MiXCR, keeping a single row per CDR3 protein. The sample includes 150,000 to 200,000 distinct CDR3 sequences, about 11% of them seen just once. The material was non-naive T cells sorted from PBMCs, obtained 40 to 50 days after vaccination. These receptors all stem from a man aged 50-60 years who received an inactivated influenza vaccine. The CDR3 runs from the conserved cysteine through the conserved F or W. A D gene is named only where the DNA matches it firmly. Clone size, where shown, is once, few, many, or a class for clones that have expanded.

CDR3 protein	CDR3 DNA	D gene	clone size	V gene	J gene
CARSRGTDTQYF	TGTGCCAGAAGCAGAGGCACAGATACGCAGTATTTT	.	.	TRBV2	TRBJ2-3
CSAYEDRASYSNQPQHF	TGCAGTGCTTATGAGGACAGGGCATCATATAGCAATCAGCCCCAGCATTTT	TRBD1	.	TRBV20-1	TRBJ1-5
CSARDRKLAKNIQYF	TGCAGTGCTAGAGACAGAAAACTAGCCAAAAACATTCAGTACTTC	.	few	TRBV20-1	TRBJ2-4
CASSPRGLARGSYEQYF	TGTGCCAGCAGTCCCCGGGGGCTAGCCAGGGGTTCCTACGAGCAGTACTTC	.	many	TRBV28	TRBJ2-7
CASSHPGTGYGYTF	TGTGCCAGCAGCCATCCGGGGACCGGCTATGGCTACACCTTC	.	few	TRBV3-1	TRBJ1-2
CASSLKREGDIQYF	TGTGCCAGCAGCTTAAAGCGGGAGGGAGACATTCAGTACTTC	TRBD2	few	TRBV7-2	TRBJ2-4
CSVLAGAPYF	TGCAGTGTCCTAGCGGGGGCACCGTATTTT	TRBD2	.	TRBV20-1	TRBJ2-3
CASSPNTARTGRLAQYF	TGTGCCAGCTCACCCAACACGGCCAGGACAGGTCGGCTCGCCCAGTACTTC	TRBD1	.	TRBV18	TRBJ2-5
CSARAGGRGNEQFF	TGCAGTGCTAGAGCCGGGGGTAGGGGGAATGAGCAGTTCTTC	.	few	TRBV20-1	TRBJ2-1
CASSPGLRGPAHEQFF	TGTGCCAGCAGCCCCGGACTAAGAGGGCCGGCCCATGAGCAGTTCTTC	.	many	TRBV7-2	TRBJ2-1
CASSRGGATGELFF	TGTGCCAGCAGCCGAGGGGGAGCCACCGGGGAGCTGTTTTTT	.	few	TRBV7-2	TRBJ2-2
CASSYQTSYEQFF	TGTGCCAGCAGTTACCAGACTAGTTATGAGCAGTTCTTC	.	.	TRBV27	TRBJ2-1
CANSRDSLGDTQYF	TGTGCCAACTCAAGGGACAGCCTGGGAGATACGCAGTATTTT	TRBD1	.	TRBV10-3	TRBJ2-3
CASSQEPPLNYGYTF	TGCGCCAGCAGCCAAGAACCGCCTTTAAACTATGGCTACACCTTC	.	many	TRBV4-3	TRBJ1-2
CATSDFKSGRARETQYF	TGTGCCACCAGTGATTTCAAGAGCGGGAGGGCCCGGGAGACCCAGTACTTC	TRBD2	.	TRBV24-1	TRBJ2-5
CASRTGISSYNSPLHF	TGTGCCAGCAGAACAGGGATTAGCTCCTATAATTCACCCCTCCACTTT	.	few	TRBV6-1	TRBJ1-6
CASTYGGTGNTEAFF	TGTGCCAGCACCTACGGCGGGACAGGGAACACTGAAGCTTTCTTT	TRBD1	.	TRBV6-2/TRBV6-3	TRBJ1-1
CASSFRTGRKNTEAFF	TGTGCCAGCAGTTTCCGGACAGGGAGGAAGAACACTGAAGCTTTCTTT	TRBD1	few	TRBV6-5	TRBJ1-1
CSGGTGPYEQYF	TGCAGTGGGGGGACAGGTCCCTACGAGCAGTACTTC	TRBD1	few	TRBV20-1	TRBJ2-7
CASSFGVGPTRNTEAFF	TGCGCCAGCAGCTTCGGAGTCGGGCCAACAAGGAACACTGAAGCTTTCTTT	.	.	TRBV5-1	TRBJ1-1
CASSRGRDYHTDTQYF	TGTGCCAGCAGCCGAGGCCGGGACTACCACACAGATACGCAGTATTTT	TRBD2	many	TRBV7-9	TRBJ2-3
CASTVPGLAYNEQFF	TGTGCCAGCACCGTACCGGGACTAGCTTACAATGAGCAGTTCTTC	TRBD2	many	TRBV7-2	TRBJ2-1
CASRGRAGGPVQFF	TGTGCCAGCAGGGGACGGGCGGGGGGGCCGGTGCAGTTCTTC	TRBD2	.	TRBV12-3/TRBV12-4	TRBJ2-1
CASSRQVTTNEKLFF	TGTGCCAGCAGCAGACAGGTTACAACTAATGAAAAACTGTTTTTT	.	few	TRBV12-3/TRBV12-4	TRBJ1-4
CSVARENREKLFF	TGCAGCGTTGCCAGGGAGAATCGTGAAAAACTGTTTTTT	.	few	TRBV29-1	TRBJ1-4
CASSPPPRGGTYNEQFF	TGTGCCAGCTCACCCCCCCCGCGCGGGGGTACCTACAATGAGCAGTTCTTC	TRBD2	.	TRBV18	TRBJ2-1
CASSQEAGKRNQPQHF	TGCGCCAGCAGCCAAGAGGCAGGGAAGAGGAATCAGCCCCAGCATTTT	.	many	TRBV4-3	TRBJ1-5
CATSSGPGGQPQHF	TGTGCCACCAGCAGCGGACCCGGGGGTCAGCCCCAGCATTTT	.	.	TRBV15	TRBJ1-5
CASSLAREGEQFF	TGTGCCAGCAGCTTGGCCAGGGAGGGTGAGCAGTTCTTC	TRBD2	.	TRBV5-5	TRBJ2-1
CASSSNRVHEQYF	TGTGCCAGCAGTTCAAACAGGGTCCACGAGCAGTACTTC	.	few	TRBV28	TRBJ2-7
CASSLRIGDNQPQHF	TGTGCCAGCAGCTTACGAATAGGGGACAATCAGCCCCAGCATTTT	.	many	TRBV7-2	TRBJ1-5
CASSLVSGGADTQYF	TGCGCCAGCAGCTTGGTTAGCGGGGGAGCAGATACGCAGTATTTT	TRBD2	many	TRBV5-1	TRBJ2-3
CASSYSGLAGGNTGELFF	TGTGCCAGCAGTTACTCAGGACTAGCGGGAGGTAACACCGGGGAGCTGTTTTTT	TRBD2	few	TRBV6-5	TRBJ2-2
CASSPRPVAKNIQYF	TGTGCCAGCAGTCCCCGTCCGGTGGCCAAAAACATTCAGTACTTC	.	few	TRBV27	TRBJ2-4
CASSFTSGKNEQFF	TGTGCCAGCAGCTTTACTAGCGGGAAGAATGAGCAGTTCTTC	TRBD2	many	TRBV7-2	TRBJ2-1
CASSLGAGNNSPLHF	TGCGCCAGCAGCTTGGGGGCAGGGAATAATTCACCCCTCCACTTT	.	few	TRBV5-1	TRBJ1-6
CASSLGGVGGQPQHF	TGTGCCAGCAGCTTAGGGGGCGTAGGAGGTCAGCCCCAGCATTTT	.	few	TRBV7-9	TRBJ1-5
CASSLEVGPRAWEQYF	TGTGCCAGCAGCTTAGAAGTCGGCCCCCGGGCGTGGGAGCAGTACTTC	.	.	TRBV7-9	TRBJ2-7
CASSLERGSYEQYF	TGTGCCAGCAGCTTAGAGCGGGGCTCCTACGAGCAGTACTTC	TRBD2	.	TRBV7-2	TRBJ2-7
CATKVLAEGAMQYF	TGTGCCACCAAAGTGTTAGCGGAAGGGGCCATGCAGTACTTC	.	many	TRBV15	TRBJ2-7
CASSQDSRSGANVLTF	TGCGCCAGCAGCCAAGATTCCCGCTCTGGGGCCAACGTCCTGACTTTC	.	few	TRBV4-3	TRBJ2-6
CASSSQSSGGETQYF	TGTGCCAGCAGCTCCCAGTCAAGCGGGGGAGAGACCCAGTACTTC	TRBD2	.	TRBV7-2	TRBJ2-5
CASSPRTGSSQEQYF	TGTGCCAGCTCGCCTAGGACAGGGAGCAGTCAGGAGCAGTACTTC	TRBD1	few	TRBV18	TRBJ2-7